These T cell receptor beta chains were read from a single sample in a study of response to subunit inactivated influenza vaccine. TCRdb fed the RT-PCR reads into MiXCR, producing one record per CDR3 protein. In the table there are under 850,000 distinct CDR3 sequences, 18% of which are singletons. The specimen was PBMCs from blood, collected 5 days after vaccination. The receptors originated from a middle-aged man who received an inactivated influenza vaccine. CDR3s include the opening cysteine and the closing phenylalanine or tryptophan. D genes are given only for firm matches. Not all rows give a size; the values are once, few, many and, for expanded clones, a class.

.,TRBV11-2,many,TRBJ1-6,TGTGCCAGCAGGCTTGGAGAATGGCGCGGCTCTCCTTCACCCCTCCACTTT,CASRLGEWRGSPSPLHF
.,TRBV27,.,TRBJ2-4,TGTGCCAGCGGAGGGACGGGGTTTCAGTACTTC,CASGGTGFQYF
TRBD2,TRBV10-2,few,TRBJ2-1,TGCGCCGCCGCGGGAGGGAATGAGCAGTTCTTC,CAAAGGNEQFF
TRBD1,TRBV7-9,.,TRBJ2-7,TGTGCCAGCGGCCGGGACAGGAGCTCCTACGAGCAGTACTTC,CASGRDRSSYEQYF
TRBD1,TRBV7-2,.,TRBJ2-1,TGTGCCAGCAGCTTAGACAGGGGGATGGGATTCTTC,CASSLDRGMGFF
.,TRBV3-1,few,TRBJ2-5,TGTGCCAGCAGCCCGAACAGGGCGCGGACCCAGTACTTC,CASSPNRARTQYF
TRBD1,TRBV15,few,TRBJ1-5,TGTGCCACCAGCAGAGGTCAGGGGGCGAGGACCAATCAGCCCCAGCATTTT,CATSRGQGARTNQPQHF
TRBD1,TRBV5-1,.,TRBJ1-1,TGCGCCAGCAGCCTCAGGACAGGGGTGATTAGGACTGAAGCTTTCTTT,CASSLRTGVIRTEAFF
TRBD2,TRBV5-1,.,TRBJ2-7,TGCGCCAGCAGCTTCCGGCAGGGAGCGGGAGAGCAGTACTTC,CASSFRQGAGEQYF
.,TRBV15,.,TRBJ1-6,TGTGCCACCAGCACTCTAGACAGTCGTTCACCCCTCCACTTT,CATSTLDSRSPLHF
TRBD2,TRBV29-1,.,TRBJ2-1,TGCAGCGCTTCCAGGACTAGCGGGGGGGCGGATGAGCAGTTCTTC,CSASRTSGGADEQFF
TRBD2,TRBV3-1,few,TRBJ2-5,TGTGCCAGCAGCCAGGGACTAGCGGGCAGACAAGAGACCCAGTACTTC,CASSQGLAGRQETQYF
.,TRBV20-1,.,TRBJ1-5,TGCAGTGCGGCTCGGGACTTCTACAATCAGCCCCAGCATTTT,CSAARDFYNQPQHF
TRBD2,TRBV20-1,.,TRBJ2-1,TGCAGTGCTAGCGAACCTAGCGGGAGTGGAAATGAGCAGTTCTTC,CSASEPSGSGNEQFF
TRBD1,TRBV27,.,TRBJ2-7,TGTGCTAGCAGACCCGGGACAGGGGGCTCCCACGAGCAGTACTTC,CASRPGTGGSHEQYF
.,TRBV4-3,.,TRBJ2-3,TGCGCCAGCAGCCAAGATGGGGGTGGGGTTACGCAGTATTTT,CASSQDGGGVTQYF
TRBD1,TRBV28,many,TRBJ2-2,TGTGCCAGCAGTCCCCTCAGGGACAGGGGCGGGGAGCTGTTTTTT,CASSPLRDRGGELFF
TRBD1,TRBV20-1,few,TRBJ1-5,TGCAGTGCTAGAACGACAGGGGGTAGCAATCAGCCCCAGCATTTT,CSARTTGGSNQPQHF
TRBD2,TRBV12-3/TRBV12-4,few,TRBJ2-7,TGTGCCAGCAGCCCGGCTTTAGCGGGAGGTGGCGAGCAGTACTTC,CASSPALAGGGEQYF
.,TRBV6-5,.,TRBJ2-7,TGTGCCAGCAGTTACCTAGCTAATCTCGACGAGCAGTACTTC,CASSYLANLDEQYF
.,TRBV28,many,TRBJ2-7,TGTGCCACCGATACAGGGCACTACGAGCAGTACTTC,CATDTGHYEQYF
.,TRBV9,many,TRBJ2-3,TGTGCCAGCAGCACCCGAACCGGAACCACAGATACGCAGTATTTT,CASSTRTGTTDTQYF
.,TRBV27,.,TRBJ2-2,TGTGCCAGCAGAATGGACTTTAACACCGGGGAGCTGTTTTTT,CASRMDFNTGELFF
.,TRBV4-3,.,TRBJ1-1,TGCGCCAGCAGCCCTCAGAGCGCCCTGAACACTGAAGCTTTCTTT,CASSPQSALNTEAFF
TRBD2,TRBV27,.,TRBJ2-5,TGTGCCAGCAGTTTGTACAGCGGGAGTTTCGGGGAGACCCAGTACTTC,CASSLYSGSFGETQYF